This T cell receptor beta chain was retrieved from a study of T cell responses to AZD1222 COVID-19 vaccine. Generated by immunoSEQ multiplex PCR, the TCRdb table keeps only in-frame clones and is missing some. This table holds about 120,000 clones, roughly 93% found once. The CDR3 loop spans 15 amino acids. Germline V lookup: CDR1 SEHNR, CDR2 FQNEAQ (reference sequence). V was clipped by 4 bases and J by 2 bases, with 14 bases between them. Study-wide points: The donor cohort was predominantly white British with a female majority, and clonal diversity may have been underestimated.

This clone was picked up a small number of times. Its antigen is undetermined. The starting material was peripheral blood, obtained on day 0 of AZD1222 vaccination. This TCR was sampled from an adult in good health. The chain couples TRBV7-9 to TRBJ1-1; no reliable D call. The CDR3 region is CASSSLWAVNTEAFF. As DNA, the CDR3 is TGTGCCAGCAGCTCCCTTTGGGCAGTTAACACTGAAGCTTTCTTT.